Listed below are T cell receptor beta chains from one sample, sequenced in a study of graft-versus-host responses after intestinal transplantation. These receptors have no known antigen. The table came from immunoSEQ multiplex PCR; TCRdb's copy has only in-frame clones and leaves some out. Among 90,000 to 100,000 clones listed, around nine tenths were seen once. The input for sequencing was unstimulated CD8+ T cells sorted from spleen or lymph node cells, taken before intestinal transplant. These receptor sequences come from a human donor who received an intestinal transplant. The CDR3 runs from the conserved cysteine through the conserved F or W. The D gene is left open where the match is weak. Clone size is not always given. Where it is, it says once, few, many or a class for expanded clones.

D gene,clone size,V gene,J gene,CDR3 protein,CDR3 DNA
TRBD1,-,TRBV4-1,TRBJ2-7,CASSVRDSTYEQYF,TGCGCCAGCAGCGTCCGGGACAGTACCTACGAGCAGTACTTC
-,-,TRBV6-1,TRBJ1-5,CASSDLPNQPQHF,TGTGCCAGCAGTGACCTCCCCAATCAGCCCCAGCATTTT
TRBD2,-,TRBV10-3,TRBJ2-7,CATHQAGEDEQYF,TGTGCCACGCACCAAGCGGGAGAAGACGAGCAGTACTTC
-,-,TRBV15,TRBJ1-2,CATSSTRRYGYTF,TGTGCCACCAGCAGTACCCGGCGGTATGGCTACACCTTC
-,-,TRBV6-5,TRBJ1-1,CATSPGVNTEAFF,TGTGCCACCTCCCCGGGAGTGAACACTGAAGCTTTCTTT
-,-,TRBV7-9,TRBJ1-2,CASSLPSIMSVSGYTF,TGTGCCAGCAGCCTACCTAGTATCATGTCGGTTTCTGGCTACACCTTC
TRBD2,-,TRBV5-4,TRBJ2-3,CASSSLAGGPTDTQYF,TGTGCCAGCAGCTCATTAGCGGGAGGACCCACAGATACGCAGTATTTT
TRBD1,-,TRBV28,TRBJ1-3,CASSLYGTGEYTAGNTIYF,TGTGCCAGCAGTTTATACGGGACAGGGGAATATACTGCTGGAAACACCATATATTTT
-,-,TRBV13,TRBJ1-1,CASSPTWADKNTEAFF,TGTGCCAGCAGCCCAACATGGGCAGACAAGAACACTGAAGCTTTCTTT
TRBD1,-,TRBV7-9,TRBJ2-7,CASSSSGTGGYEQYF,TGTGCCAGCAGCTCCTCCGGGACAGGGGGTTACGAGCAGTACTTC
TRBD1,-,TRBV4-1,TRBJ2-1,CASSQYRGDTYNEQFF,TGCGCCAGCAGCCAGTACAGGGGCGACACCTACAATGAGCAGTTCTTC
TRBD1,-,TRBV2,TRBJ1-4,CASSEFPGTGEKLFF,TGTGCCAGCAGTGAGTTCCCGGGGACAGGTGAAAAACTGTTTTTT
-,-,TRBV7-7,TRBJ2-7,CASSGEGVVGEQYF,TGTGCCAGCAGCGGAGAAGGGGTAGTAGGCGAGCAGTACTTC
-,-,TRBV9,TRBJ1-2,CASSQEAENYGYTF,TGTGCCAGCAGCCAAGAGGCAGAAAACTATGGCTACACCTTC
-,-,TRBV5-4,TRBJ2-5,CASSWANGTPGNQYF,TGTGCCAGCAGCTGGGCGAACGGGACTCCAGGAAACCAGTACTTC
-,once,TRBV4-1,TRBJ2-1,CASRRAQGKDEQFF,TGCGCCAGCAGAAGGGCACAGGGTAAAGATGAGCAGTTCTTC
-,-,TRBV5-5,TRBJ2-1,CASSFGDSSYNEQFF,TGTGCCAGCAGCTTCGGTGATAGCTCCTACAATGAGCAGTTCTTC
-,-,TRBV11-2,TRBJ1-1,CASSYNRANTEAFF,TGTGCCAGCAGCTATAACAGGGCTAACACTGAAGCTTTCTTT
TRBD2,-,TRBV7-2,TRBJ2-1,CASSFGLAGVNEQFF,TGTGCCAGCAGCTTCGGACTAGCGGGAGTGAACGAGCAGTTCTTC
-,-,TRBV28,TRBJ2-7,CASKPGQTNFNSYEQYF,TGTGCCAGCAAACCGGGACAAACTAATTTCAACTCTTACGAGCAGTACTTC
-,-,TRBV6-1,TRBJ2-7,CASSEPARSSYEQYF,TGTGCCAGCAGTGAACCGGCGCGGTCCTCCTACGAGCAGTACTTC
TRBD1,-,TRBV4-1,TRBJ2-2,CASSQRQGQAGELFF,TGCGCCAGCAGCCAAAGACAGGGGCAAGCCGGGGAGCTGTTTTTT
TRBD1,-,TRBV6-1,TRBJ1-5,CASSPGQSNQPQHF,TGTGCCAGCAGCCCGGGACAGTCCAATCAGCCCCAGCATTTT
-,few,TRBV6-5,TRBJ1-1,CASSPTGTEAFF,TGTGCCAGCAGTCCTACAGGGACTGAAGCTTTCTTT
TRBD2,-,TRBV6-5,TRBJ2-3,CASSTGTSGTDTQYF,TGTGCCAGCAGCACCGGGACTAGCGGCACAGATACGCAGTATTTT
-,-,TRBV11-2,TRBJ2-5,CASSLAQLQETQYF,TGTGCCAGCAGCTTGGCCCAGTTACAAGAGACCCAGTACTTC
-,-,TRBV7-2,TRBJ1-3,CASSSLPTATTNSGNTIYF,TGTGCCAGCAGCTCACTTCCGACGGCCACGACAAACTCTGGAAACACCATATATTTT
TRBD2,-,TRBV10-3,TRBJ2-6,CAISSSGLAGAGANVLTF,TGTGCCATCAGTAGCTCGGGACTAGCGGGAGCTGGGGCCAACGTCCTGACTTTC
-,-,TRBV4-1,TRBJ2-7,CASSNRASTTYEQYF,TGCGCCAGCAGCAATCGAGCTTCTACCACCTACGAGCAGTACTTC
TRBD1,-,TRBV7-9,TRBJ2-1,CASRRDPDRGITNEQFF,TGTGCCAGCAGACGTGACCCGGACAGGGGGATAACCAATGAGCAGTTCTTC
-,-,TRBV19,TRBJ2-7,CASSVTVGSYEQYF,TGTGCCAGTAGTGTCACCGTCGGTTCCTACGAGCAGTACTTC
TRBD1,-,TRBV18,TRBJ1-2,CASSPLDRDYGYTF,TGTGCCAGCTCACCCCTGGACAGGGACTATGGCTACACCTTC
TRBD1,-,TRBV4-1,TRBJ2-7,CASSQAGTGGSYEQYF,TGCGCCAGCAGCCAGGCCGGGACAGGGGGCTCCTACGAGCAGTACTTC
-,-,TRBV6-5,TRBJ1-3,CASSYSVGEAGNTIYF,TGTGCCAGCAGTTACTCGGTGGGGGAGGCTGGAAACACCATATATTTT
TRBD1,-,TRBV15,TRBJ2-6,CATSRPTGQSGANVLTF,TGTGCCACCAGCAGGCCGACAGGGCAATCTGGGGCCAACGTCCTGACTTTC
TRBD2,-,TRBV5-1,TRBJ2-1,CASSLAGGTYNEQFF,TGCGCCAGCAGCTTGGCCGGGGGGACCTACAATGAGCAGTTCTTC
-,-,TRBV7-6,TRBJ1-1,CASSLAVSGNTEAFF,TGTGCCAGCAGCTTAGCGGTGTCGGGGAACACTGAAGCTTTCTTT
-,-,TRBV9,TRBJ2-1,CASSEDWNEQFF,TGTGCCAGCAGCGAGGACTGGAATGAGCAGTTCTTC
TRBD2,-,TRBV5-1,TRBJ2-7,CASSLGLASSYEQYF,TGCGCCAGCAGCTTGGGACTAGCGAGCTCCTACGAGCAGTACTTC
-,-,TRBV4-1,TRBJ2-2,CASSQGQGGGELFF,TGCGCCAGCAGCCAAGGTCAGGGTGGCGGGGAGCTGTTTTTT
TRBD1,-,TRBV7-6,TRBJ1-1,CASSLETGGQPEAFF,TGTGCCAGCAGCTTAGAGACAGGGGGCCAGCCTGAAGCTTTCTTT
TRBD2,-,TRBV6-5,TRBJ2-1,CASTKTSGYINEQFF,TGTGCCAGCACTAAGACTAGCGGCTATATCAATGAGCAGTTCTTC
-,few,TRBV19,TRBJ1-1,CASSPGQSNTEAFF,TGTGCCAGTAGCCCTGGACAGAGTAACACTGAAGCTTTCTTT
-,-,TRBV21-1,TRBJ1-6,CASSKPGPLSYNSPLHF,TGTGCCAGCAGCAAACCAGGCCCTCTCTCCTATAATTCACCCCTCCACTTT
TRBD2,-,TRBV19,TRBJ2-1,CASSVSWTSGMGPYNEQFF,TGTGCCAGTAGTGTTTCCTGGACTAGCGGGATGGGGCCCTACAATGAGCAGTTCTTC
-,-,TRBV7-9,TRBJ1-6,CASSLPTVGNNSPLHF,TGTGCCAGCAGCTTGCCGACAGTAGGCAATAATTCACCCCTCCACTTT
-,-,TRBV6-1,TRBJ1-1,CASSEAGNTEAFF,TGTGCCAGCAGTGAAGCCGGGAACACTGAAGCTTTCTTT
TRBD1,-,TRBV30,TRBJ1-5,CAWSGGDRNQPQHF,TGTGCCTGGAGTGGTGGGGACAGAAATCAGCCCCAGCATTTT
-,-,TRBV29-1,TRBJ1-1,CSAERGEDTEAFF,TGCAGCGCCGAACGGGGGGAGGACACTGAAGCTTTCTTT
TRBD2,once,TRBV30,TRBJ2-1,CAWNMASGSVSSYNEQFF,TGTGCCTGGAATATGGCTAGCGGTTCGGTGAGCTCCTACAATGAGCAGTTCTTC
-,few,TRBV13,TRBJ1-2,CASSLGNEGGTF,TGTGCCAGCAGCTTAGGCAATGAGGGCGGCACCTTC
TRBD2,-,TRBV7-9,TRBJ2-7,CASSAKNSGRAKYEQYF,TGTGCCAGCAGCGCAAAGAATAGCGGGAGGGCCAAGTACGAGCAGTACTTC
TRBD1,-,TRBV5-4,TRBJ1-2,CASSSVTGAGYTF,TGTGCCAGCAGCTCCGTTACAGGGGCCGGCTACACCTTC